Listed below are T cell receptor beta chains from one sample, sequenced in a study of blood T cell repertoires in COVID-19. Measured with immunoSEQ multiplex PCR; TCRdb has only the in-frame clones, and not every one. The repertoire holds under 70,000 clones, with about 90% as singletons. The sample consisted of peripheral blood. The receptors come from a woman aged 55-70 years with active or convalescent COVID-19. Both conserved end residues are part of each CDR3.

v_gene | CDR3aa
TRBV20-1 | CSASKGDTEAFF
TRBV9 | CASSVAGEGSPLHF
TRBV28 | CATQFQGGNQPQHF
TRBV9 | CASSSLSGGSGGTDTQYF
TRBV28 | CASSLRVPYEQYF
TRBV4-1 | CASSQDHDSLNTEAFF
TRBV7-9 | CASSLGGTGETKTQYF
TRBV9 | CASSVAGQNTEAFF
TRBV2 | CASFTGNTEAFF
TRBV28 | CASSSTGRNSPLHF
TRBV11-2 | CASSAGGAAIEQYF
TRBV7-9 | CASSSNDRESYGYTF
TRBV14 | CASSQEPIGLGGNEQFF
TRBV5-8 | CASSRDWGNQPQHF
TRBV2 | CASSLTGVEQYF
TRBV5-1 | CASSLAGGFLNYGYTF
TRBV5-4 | CASSLAGTDTQYF
TRBV5-4 | CASSLAGGAGNTIYF
TRBV5-1 | CASRPTTGNTEAFF
TRBV28 | CASSTAPGTDTQYF
TRBV2 | CASSSLQGLGYTF
TRBV5-1 | CASRSTGGWAEKLFF
TRBV28 | CASSLSRGSNEQFF
TRBV9 | CASSVVVGGGEQYF
TRBV14 | CASSPTGDPWFF
TRBV5-1 | CASSLNSPRRSYNEQFF